The rows below give T cell receptor beta chains drawn from one sample of a study of PD-1 blockade in classical Hodgkin lymphoma. This table comes from immunoSEQ multiplex PCR, and its TCRdb copy is limited to in-frame clones, with some not included. The repertoire consists of 66,000 or so clones, with 65% to 75% occurring once and the leading ten covering less than 9.5%. The specimen comprised peripheral blood mononuclear cells (PBMCs), sampled before the second cycle of nivolumab. The receptors here all came from a human donor with classical Hodgkin lymphoma. Each CDR3 is given with its conserved first and last residue.

12	TRBV28	TRBJ1-5	CAEGRGNQPQHF
13	TRBV29-1	TRBJ2-1	CSVRLRGVDEQFF
12	TRBV5-1	TRBJ2-1	CASSLGLTEQFF
15	TRBV5-4	TRBJ2-2	CASSPQGSNTGELFF
13	TRBV19	TRBJ1-1	CASSIRGNTEAFF
13	TRBV29-1	TRBJ1-2	CSDRRTGTYGYTF
13	TRBV30	TRBJ2-1	CAWSSGGYNEQFF
12	TRBV2	TRBJ2-7	CASRGTAYEQYF
13	TRBV29-1	TRBJ1-5	CSVAGGVNQPQHF
14	TRBV7-3	TRBJ1-1	CASSLFKGATEAFF
12	TRBV29-1	TRBJ2-3	CSVQQGTDTQYF
10	TRBV19	TRBJ2-7	CASSEGTSNF
13	TRBV6-5	TRBJ2-3	CASSEAGRNTQYF
11	TRBV20-1	TRBJ1-2	CSATSNYGYTF
14	TRBV7-8	TRBJ2-3	CASSPGPRTDTQYF
13	TRBV28	TRBJ1-2	CASSLRAEYGYTF
16	TRBV2	TRBJ1-4	CASSERPVATNEKLFF
13	TRBV6-1	TRBJ1-2	CASSESVGYGYTF
14	TRBV9	TRBJ2-5	CASSVEGGGETQYF
16	TRBV28	TRBJ1-5	CASFTGAVSSNQPQHF
14	TRBV6-5	TRBJ1-5	CASALTAGGQPQHF
15	TRBV4-1	TRBJ2-2	CASSFDRANTGELFF
15	TRBV12-5	TRBJ2-2	CASGLVAGDTGELFF
14	TRBV2	TRBJ1-1	CASSEALSNTEAFF
15	TRBV29-1	TRBJ1-2	CSVEARTGGGYGYTF
13	TRBV18	TRBJ2-2	CASSPKIGGELFF
15	TRBV11-2	TRBJ2-2	CASSLRGRNTGELFF
16	TRBV7-9	TRBJ1-2	CASSLAMGGLNYGYTF
16	TRBV4-2	TRBJ2-7	CASSPAPGQGTEEQYF
15	TRBV27	TRBJ2-4	CASSSPQGSKNIQYF
13	TRBV5-6	TRBJ1-3	CASSGWTDGNLYF
15	TRBV30	TRBJ2-7	CAWSEEGPEFYEQYF
14	TRBV2	TRBJ2-1	CASRVPGLAPRQFF
15	TRBV6-1	TRBJ2-5	CASSEAVGQAETQYF